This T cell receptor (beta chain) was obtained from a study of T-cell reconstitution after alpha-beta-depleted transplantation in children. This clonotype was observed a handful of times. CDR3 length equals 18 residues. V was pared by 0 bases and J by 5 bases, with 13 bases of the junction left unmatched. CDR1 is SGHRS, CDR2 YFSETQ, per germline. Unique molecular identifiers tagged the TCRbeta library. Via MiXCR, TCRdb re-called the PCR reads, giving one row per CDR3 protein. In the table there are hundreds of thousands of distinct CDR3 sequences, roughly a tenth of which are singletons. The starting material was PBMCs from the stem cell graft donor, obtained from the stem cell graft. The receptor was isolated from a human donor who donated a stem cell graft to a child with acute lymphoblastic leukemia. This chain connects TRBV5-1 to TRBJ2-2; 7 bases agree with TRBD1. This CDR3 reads CASSLGPPGQSSTGELFF. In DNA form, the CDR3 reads TGCGCCAGCAGCTTGGGACCTCCGGGACAGAGCAGTACCGGGGAGCTGTTTTTT. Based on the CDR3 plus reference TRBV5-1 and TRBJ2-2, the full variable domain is KAGVTQTPRYLIKTRGQQVTLSCSPISGHRSVSWYQQTPGQGLQFLFEYFSETQRNKGNFPGRFSGRQFSNSRSEMNVSTLELGDSALYLCASSLGPPGQSSTGELFFGEGSRLTVL.